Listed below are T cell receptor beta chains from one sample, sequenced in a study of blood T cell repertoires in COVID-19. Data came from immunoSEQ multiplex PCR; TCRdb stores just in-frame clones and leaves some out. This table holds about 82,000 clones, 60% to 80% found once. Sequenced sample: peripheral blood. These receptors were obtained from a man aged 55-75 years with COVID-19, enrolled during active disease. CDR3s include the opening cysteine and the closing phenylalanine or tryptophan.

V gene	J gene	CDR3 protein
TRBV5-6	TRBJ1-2	CASSLRGNNHYGYTF
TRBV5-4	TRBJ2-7	CASSLPLTSGYEQYF
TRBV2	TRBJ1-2	CASSQILDRAHGYTF
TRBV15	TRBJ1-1	CATSRDTVSLGRVEAFF
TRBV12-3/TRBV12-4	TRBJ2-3	CASSFKGADTQYF
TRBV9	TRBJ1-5	CASSSRHDQPQHF
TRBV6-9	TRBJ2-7	CASSGRDRQASLREEEQYF
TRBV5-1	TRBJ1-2	CASSFRGTGTSMGYTF
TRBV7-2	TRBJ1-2	CASSLGGGLVYTF
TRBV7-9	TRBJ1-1	CASSPLTGLNTEAFF
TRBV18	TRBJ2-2	CASSPPRRAGIRGDTGELFF
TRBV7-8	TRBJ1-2	CASSLVPGDYGYTF
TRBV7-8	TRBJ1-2	CASSARRGANYGYTF
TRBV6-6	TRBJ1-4	CATLNRDSNEKLFF
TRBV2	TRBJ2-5	CASSGSSDYQETQYF
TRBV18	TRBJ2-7	CASSQKQGANENEQYF
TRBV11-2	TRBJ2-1	CASSFLAGGYNEQFF
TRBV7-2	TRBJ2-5	CASSFGRRTRGTQYF
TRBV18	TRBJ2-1	CASSLLGRADNEQFF
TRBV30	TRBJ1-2	CAWNLDRSYGYTF
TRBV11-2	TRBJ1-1	CASSLPGGHTEAFF
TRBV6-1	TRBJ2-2	CASSEALLGGANTGELFF
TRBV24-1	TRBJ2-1	CATSPSGSQHEQFF
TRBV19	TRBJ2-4	CASSSRGGRDEAKNIQYF
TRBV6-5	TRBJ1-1	CASRQDRVSEAFF
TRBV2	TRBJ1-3	CASSKVSPSGNTIYF
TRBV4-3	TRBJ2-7	CASSQGLAGSYEQYF
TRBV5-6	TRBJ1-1	CASSLAGGIWDPRAEAFF
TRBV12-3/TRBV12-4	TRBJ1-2	CASSFSRGLGYTF
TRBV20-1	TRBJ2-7	CSASGGQSYEQYF
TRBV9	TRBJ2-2	CASSLTGTGSMGELFF
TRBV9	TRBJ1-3	CASSVWADSNTIYF
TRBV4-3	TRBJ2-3	CASSQGQGGSDTQYF
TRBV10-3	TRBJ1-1	CAISAPPGRGKNTEAFF
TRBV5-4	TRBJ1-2	CASGTGGQFNYGYTF
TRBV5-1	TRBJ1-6	CASSSDRPNNSPLHF
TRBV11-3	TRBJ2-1	CASSSSGIVFNNEQFF
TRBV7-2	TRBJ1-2	CASSPGQVYGYTF
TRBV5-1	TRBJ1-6	CASSLGGRNNSPLHF
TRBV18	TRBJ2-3	CASSPPRTSGGSSTDTQYF
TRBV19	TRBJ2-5	CASRWHETQYF
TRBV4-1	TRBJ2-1	CASSHSPRSVDEQFF
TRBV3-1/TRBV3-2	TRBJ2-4	CASSPGLIAKNIQYF
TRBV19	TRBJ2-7	CASSRGTTYEQYF
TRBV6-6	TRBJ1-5	CASWDRANQPQHF